The entry that follows covers one T cell receptor beta chain sequence. Its antigen is still unknown. CDR3 length: 15 amino acids. Germline V CDR1 and CDR2: MNHEY, SMNVEV (reference sequence). The source of the sample is a study of PD-1 blockade in classical Hodgkin lymphoma. Study results and caveats: Why the repertoires differ is still unclear, perhaps disease activity or prior therapy. Compared with baseline, CD4+ but not CD8+ TCR diversity had risen significantly by C4D1. Baseline diversity resembling that of newly diagnosed patients was seen in complete responders. Diminished baseline TCR diversity has been reported in newly diagnosed patients relative to healthy donors.

TCRdb keeps only in-frame clones here, not all; method: immunoSEQ multiplex PCR. In the table there are about 21,000 clones, more than 70% of which are singletons. Noted time point: cycle 4 day 1 (C4D1), after 6 weeks of nivolumab. Every patient was affected by relapse after autologous stem cell transplantation, while exposure to brentuximab vedotin was not uniform. The material was peripheral blood mononuclear cells (PBMCs), obtained before the fourth cycle of nivolumab. This chain uses TRBV27 with TRBJ2-5, with TRBD2 matching over 7 bases. The DNA matches TRBJ2-7 better at its end, which makes the J call doubtful. This receptor was taken from a human donor with classical Hodgkin lymphoma. Here the CDR3 reads CASSFVGGGIYEQYF. Written as DNA, the CDR3 is TGTGCCAGCAGTTTTGTTGGGGGGGGAATCTACGAGCAGTACTTC.